These 18 T cell receptor beta chains share one sample of origin, sequenced in a study of identical twins. From the 5' RACE reads, TCRdb called clonotypes with MiXCR, one entry per CDR3 protein. The sample shows a few hundred thousand distinct CDR3 sequences, roughly 13% of them seen only once. The same sample was also used in a study of yellow fever vaccine responses in identical twins.

The sample taken for sequencing was CD4+ T cells sorted from blood. All receptors derive from a woman younger than 30 in good health.

This clonotype showed up just a few times. The chain recombines TRBV10-2 with TRBJ1-5; D might be TRBD1 (5 bases). The CDR3 is made up of 14 amino acids. The germline gives CDR1 WSHSY, CDR2 SAAADI. Trimming left V 6 bases short and J 0 bases short, with 9 bases between. CDR3 bases: TGCGCCAGCAGAGGACAATATAGCAATCAGCCCCAGCATTTT. As protein: CASRGQYSNQPQHF.

This clonotype came up once. The chain combines TRBV7-9 with TRBJ2-5; D uncertain. Trimming stripped 1 base from V and 7 bases from J, with 16 bases between. This CDR3 has 15 residues. From germline, CDR1 is SEHNR and CDR2 FQNEAQ (reference sequence). CDR3 sequence (DNA): TGTGCCAGCAGCTTAGTCCCAGCAGGACCGGGGACCCAGTACTTC. Translating gives CASSLVPAGPGTQYF. The whole variable domain, remainder taken from reference TRBV7-9 and TRBJ2-5, is DTGVSQNPRHKITKRGQNVTFRCDPISEHNRLYWYRQTLGQGPEFLTYFQNEAQLEKSRLLSDRFSAERPKGSFSTLEIQRTEQGDSAMYLCASSLVPAGPGTQYFGPGTRLLVL.

J is TRBJ2-7 and V is TRBV27; D assignment may be TRBD1 or TRBD2 (5 bases each). CDR3 length: 13 residues. The germline V and J ends were trimmed by 10 bases and 4 bases, with 17 bases remaining between them. CDR1 is MNHEY and CDR2 is SMNVEV in the germline V gene (reference sequence). CDR3 nucleotides: TGTGCCATCCGTCCCGGGACGAGTTACGAGCAGTACTTC. Its translation: CAIRPGTSYEQYF.

The V call is TRBV7-9, the J call TRBJ2-7; TRBD2 might be the D (6 bases). The germline V and J ends were trimmed by 1 base and 2 bases, with 18 bases remaining between them. This CDR3 has 17 amino acids. Germline CDR1 reads SEHNR; CDR2 reads FQNEAQ (reference sequence). CDR3 residues: CASSLGIGKGGPYEQYF. CDR3 DNA: TGTGCCAGCAGCTTAGGGATTGGAAAGGGAGGCCCCTACGAGCAGTACTTC.

The chain couples TRBV15 to TRBJ1-6; TRBD1 agrees at 7 bases. J was trimmed by 5 bases and V by 3 bases; bases with no gene match: 1. The V gene's germline CDR1 is LNHNV and CDR2 YYDKDF (reference sequence). The CDR3 has 14 amino acids. CDR3 nucleotide sequence: TGTGCCACCAGCAGGACAGGGAATAATTCACCCCTCCACTTT. The encoded protein is CATSRTGNNSPLHF.

This rearrangement joins TRBV4-1 to TRBJ2-7, with D tentatively TRBD1 (6 bases). Germline V CDR1 and CDR2: MGHRA, YSYEKL. The CDR3 is 16 residues long. Between the trimmed V and J ends, which lost 4 bases and 7 bases, there was a span of 23 bases. CDR3 nucleotide sequence: TGCGCCAGCAGCCGAGTTGCGGCAGGGGTTCTCGAAGAGCAGTACTTC. Translating gives CASSRVAAGVLEEQYF.

This chain uses TRBV6-1 with TRBJ1-4, with 9 bases identical to TRBD1. The V gene end was trimmed by 7 bases and the J gene end by 8 bases; junction bases not matched to a gene: 14. Germline-derived CDR1 and CDR2 are MNHNS and SASEGT. The CDR3 loop spans 16 amino acids. The CDR3 is CASTLTPGQGREKLFF. CDR3 in DNA: TGTGCCAGCACTCTCACCCCGGGACAGGGAAGAGAAAAACTGTTTTTT.

The chain combines TRBV20-1 with TRBJ2-3, with TRBD2 identical over 8 bases. After removal of 6 bases from V and 6 bases from J, the junction contained 5 bases not matched to a gene. This CDR3 contains 12 residues. From germline, CDR1 is DFQATT and CDR2 SNEGSKA (reference sequence). This CDR3 is CSATTSADTQYF. CDR3 DNA: TGCAGTGCCACGACTAGCGCCGATACGCAGTATTTT.

V is TRBV19 and J is TRBJ2-3, with TRBD1 identical over 7 bases. Germline lookup yields CDR1 LNHDA and CDR2 SQIVND (reference sequence). Unmatched junction bases numbered 1, after V lost 3 bases and J lost 4 bases. The CDR3 totals 13 residues. CDR3 coding DNA: TGTGCCAGTAGTATCCAGGGGGCAGATACGCAGTATTTT. This sequence encodes CASSIQGADTQYF.

As DNA, the CDR3 is TGCGCCAGCAGCTTCTCCCGGGGGCGCGGGGGGGATACGCAGTATTTT. The encoded protein is CASSFSRGRGGDTQYF. This chain connects TRBV5-1 to TRBJ2-3, with 8 bases fitting TRBD2. V shed 2 bases, J shed 6 bases, and the junction held 11 bases outside the gene matches. This CDR3 is 16 amino acids long. The V gene's germline CDR1 is SGHRS and CDR2 YFSETQ. The full variable domain, with the rest looked up from reference TRBV5-1 and TRBJ2-3, is KAGVTQTPRYLIKTRGQQVTLSCSPISGHRSVSWYQQTPGQGLQFLFEYFSETQRNKGNFPGRFSGRQFSNSRSEMNVSTLELGDSALYLCASSFSRGRGGDTQYFGPGTRLTVL.

The V call is TRBV20-1, the J call TRBJ1-1; a possible D gene is TRBD1 (5 bases). Germline CDR1 DFQATT, CDR2 SNEGSKA (reference sequence). V was trimmed by 3 bases and J by 0 bases, leaving 20 bases between them. CDR3 length equals 17 residues. The CDR3 coding sequence is TGCAGTGCTAGTCCCGCTCGATCAGTGGGGGTGAACACTGAAGCTTTCTTT. Protein sequence: CSASPARSVGVNTEAFF.

This rearrangement joins TRBV27 to TRBJ2-5, with D uncertain. V was trimmed by 2 bases and J by 5 bases, leaving 9 bases between them. CDR1 and CDR2 from the germline V gene are MNHEY and SMNVEV (reference sequence). CDR3 length equals 13 residues. The chain's CDR3 is CASSLKGWETQYF. The DNA of the CDR3 is TGTGCCAGCAGTTTAAAAGGGTGGGAGACCCAGTACTTC.

Concerning this clonotype: The junction does not match germline at one end; this may be a read error. The rearrangement links TRBV4-1 to TRBJ1-6, with D perhaps TRBD1 (5 bases). This CDR3 region has 15 residues. Germline CDR1 MGHRA, CDR2 YSYEKL. CDR3 protein: CASSQGDLGDSPFHF. The CDR3 DNA is TGCGCCAGCAGCCAAGGGGACTTGGGGGATTCACCCTTCCACTTT.

The V gene is TRBV20-1, the J gene TRBJ2-1; 8 positions agree with TRBD2. Germline lookup yields CDR1 DFQATT and CDR2 SNEGSKA (reference sequence). After removal of 2 bases from V and 3 bases from J, the junction contained 3 bases not matched to a gene. The CDR3 consists of 14 residues. CDR3: CSARSGGDYNEQFF. CDR3 nucleotides: TGCAGTGCTAGATCCGGGGGGGACTACAATGAGCAGTTCTTC.

This clonotype came up a few times. The chain's CDR3 is CASSQDSARQANQPQHF. Written as DNA, the CDR3 is TGTGCCAGCAGCCAAGATTCGGCGAGACAGGCCAATCAGCCCCAGCATTTT. The genes are TRBV4-2 and TRBJ1-5; tentatively, D is TRBD1 (6 bases). The CDR3 runs to 17 residues. CDR1 is LGHNA, CDR2 YNFKEQ, per germline. The V end was cut by 0 bases, the J end by 3 bases, with 15 bases between.

The V and J genes are TRBV6-6 and TRBJ1-5; D uncertain. V lost 6 bases and J 9 bases, leaving 12 bases between the germline ends. Germline CDR1 and CDR2: MNHNY and SVGAGI (reference sequence). The CDR3 consists of 12 residues. This chain's CDR3 is CASSTGERPQHF. CDR3 DNA: TGTGCCAGCAGCACTGGGGAGAGGCCCCAGCATTTT.

This chain joins TRBV19 and TRBJ2-3, with TRBD1 matching 8 bases. The CDR3 runs to 16 residues. Germline assignment: CDR1 LNHDA and CDR2 SQIVND (reference sequence). V dropped 8 bases and J dropped 2; count of bases not matched to a gene: 12. The CDR3 nucleotides are TGTGCCAGTTCCTCGACCGGGACAGGCCTCACAGATACGCAGTATTTT. The encoded protein is CASSSTGTGLTDTQYF.

This chain links TRBV20-1 with TRBJ2-1; 7 bases match TRBD2. This CDR3 has 13 residues. Germline V CDR1 and CDR2: DFQATT, SNEGSKA (reference sequence). The V gene end was trimmed by 1 base and the J gene end by 9 bases; junction bases not matched to a gene: 6. For the CDR3, the DNA is TGCAGTGCTAGAGTCCCGCGGGAGCCTGAGCAGTTCTTC. It codes for CSARVPREPEQFF.